This T cell receptor (beta chain) was observed in a study of T-cell memory formation after mild COVID-19. Study-level information: Each donor largely had its own TCR clusters.

Findings and limits, study-wide: SARS-CoV-2 specificity of second-wave clones peaking day 37 was unconfirmed. Some clones that responded were present in memory (sampled pre-infection), which suggests cross-reactive memory joined.

Using constant-segment primers, 5'RACE produced TCR alpha and TCR beta cDNA libraries carrying sample barcodes and UMIs. TCRdb fed the 5' RACE reads into MiXCR, producing one record per CDR3 protein. Among roughly 450,000 distinct CDR3 sequences listed, over 15% were seen once. With respect to this clonotype: No antigen is known for it.

The V and J ends lost 1 base and 5 bases respectively, with 16 bases between them. The germline V gene has CDR1 SGHKS and CDR2 YYEKEE (reference sequence). CDR3 length: 15 amino acids. This receptor was obtained from an adult woman who had mild COVID-19 (a few samples of this study predate the infection). Cell type and time point are not known. This chain links TRBV5-5 with TRBJ2-7; D perhaps matches TRBD1 (6 bases). The sequenced sample was PBMCs or a T cell subset sorted from them (not recorded which). The CDR3 DNA reads TGTGCCAGCAGCTTGCGGACCGTCAGGGGTAACGAGCAGTACTTC. It encodes CASSLRTVRGNEQYF.